The subject of this entry is one T cell receptor (beta chain). Its antigen is unknown. Trimming took 3 bases from V and 2 from J; bases not matched to a gene: 4. Germline V gene lookup returns CDR1 MNHEY and CDR2 SMNVEV (reference sequence). This CDR3 comprises 15 residues. PCR primers comprised 60 Vbeta and 13 Jbeta primers. TCRdb's copy holds only in-frame clones and misses some; the assay was immunoSEQ multiplex PCR. The sample gives hundreds of thousands of clones, 60% to 80% of which show up once; under 2% is in the top ten. This record belongs to a study of cytomegalovirus exposure and HLA in healthy donors. General study points: The dataset shows that most TCR sequences were rare, while some public TCRs occurred in many donors. Segments of the TCR beta V type were, in most cases, productive about 90% or about 30% of the time in an earlier analysis.

This TCR was recovered from a man younger than 35 in good health and CMV-seronegative. The specimen sequenced was PBMCs. This sequence joins TRBV27 and TRBJ2-1; 7 bases agree with TRBD2. The CDR3 is CASSFTSAPYNEQFF. The CDR3 DNA sequence: TGTGCCAGCAGTTTCACTAGCGCTCCCTACAATGAGCAGTTCTTC.